These 21 T cell receptor beta chains were all obtained from the same sample, sequenced in a study of T cell changes during pregnancy in multiple sclerosis. Generated by immunoSEQ multiplex PCR, the TCRdb table keeps only in-frame clones and is missing some. The sample records tens of thousands of clones, 90% to 95% being singletons. Specimen: CD4+ T cells from peripheral blood mononuclear cells, collected in the third trimester of pregnancy. The source of these receptors is a female donor in good health, enrolled as a control in a pregnancy study.

The rearrangement links TRBV27 to TRBJ2-7; D is uncertain. Germline-derived CDR1 and CDR2 are MNHEY and SMNVEV (reference sequence). The germline V and J ends were trimmed by 2 bases and 5 bases, with 10 bases remaining between them. The CDR3 runs to 13 residues. CDR3 in amino acids: CASSLTSVDEQYF. The CDR3 DNA is TGTGCCAGCAGTTTAACCAGCGTCGACGAGCAGTACTTC.

The V gene is TRBV27, the J gene TRBJ2-6; D ambiguous. The germline V gene has CDR1 MNHEY and CDR2 SMNVEV (reference sequence). V dropped 5 bases and J dropped 0 bases, with 8 bases sitting between them. This CDR3 is built from 15 residues. CDR3 region: CASSAISSGANVLTF. The CDR3 region has the DNA TGTGCCAGCAGTGCCATTAGCTCTGGGGCCAACGTCCTGACTTTC.

The chain employs TRBV19 and TRBJ2-4; the match to TRBD1 covers 8 bases. The germline V gene encodes CDR1 LNHDA and CDR2 SQIVND (reference sequence). The CDR3 loop spans 13 amino acids. Trimming cost V 6 bases and J 9 bases; bases outside gene matches: 7. CDR3 sequence reads: CASRGQVMGIQYF. The CDR3 region has the DNA TGTGCCAGTAGGGGACAGGTGATGGGCATTCAGTACTTC.

In this sample, this clone turned up once. The rearrangement joins TRBV7-8 to TRBJ2-2, with 9 bases aligning to TRBD2. The J segment lost 4 bases and the V segment lost 5 bases, leaving 8 bases of the junction unmatched. Per the germline V gene, CDR1 is SGHVS and CDR2 is FQNEAQ. This CDR3 is built from 16 residues. This CDR3 is CASSLSGRVSTGELFF. The CDR3, as DNA: TGTGCCAGCAGCCTTAGCGGGAGAGTTAGCACCGGGGAGCTGTTTTTT.

The chain recombines TRBV30 with TRBJ1-1; D is unclear. The CDR3 has 13 amino acids. Trimming removed 5 bases from V and 2 bases from J, with 12 bases in between. Per the germline V gene, CDR1 is GTSNPN and CDR2 is SVGIG (reference sequence). The CDR3 DNA follows: TGTGCCTGGGGAGGGCAGGCCAACACTGAAGCTTTCTTT. Residues: CAWGGQANTEAFF.

The chain uses TRBV27 and TRBJ2-2; maybe TRBD1 (5 bases). The CDR3 is made up of 15 amino acids. Germline V gene sequence: CDR1 MNHEY, CDR2 SMNVEV (reference sequence). Deletions cut 2 bases from V and 5 bases from J, with 12 bases between. The CDR3 region is CASSLEAGFTGELFF. DNA for the CDR3: TGTGCCAGCAGTTTAGAAGCAGGGTTTACCGGGGAGCTGTTTTTT.

The chain carries TRBV2 and TRBJ2-7, with unresolved D. The length of the CDR3 is 13 residues. CDR1 is SNHLY and CDR2 is FYNNEI in the germline V gene. Trimming shortened V by 7 bases and J by 1 base, and 11 bases separated the two germline ends. The CDR3 coding sequence is TGTGCCAGCAAATCAGACGGGTCCTACGAGCAGTACTTC. It specifies CASKSDGSYEQYF.

J is TRBJ1-2 and V is TRBV19; tentative D call: TRBD1 (6 bases). This CDR3 has 14 amino acids. Germline assignment: CDR1 LNHDA and CDR2 SQIVND (reference sequence). V was pared by 4 bases and J by 6 bases, with 15 bases between. CDR3 region: CASSTPAGENGYTF. CDR3 coding DNA: TGTGCCAGTAGTACCCCGGCAGGGGAGAATGGCTACACCTTC.

CDR3 DNA sequence: TGTGCCAGCAGTTCTACAGGGGCCACCTATGGCTACACCTTC. Protein: CASSSTGATYGYTF. The chain is built from TRBV28 and TRBJ1-2; the match to TRBD1 covers 7 bases. The V gene end was trimmed by 4 bases and the J gene end by 4 bases; junction bases not matched to a gene: 6. From germline, CDR1 is MDHEN and CDR2 SYDVKM. This CDR3 is built from 14 residues.

The chain has TRBV4-1 and TRBJ1-5; 9 bases fit TRBD1. V lost 1 base and J lost 7; bases outside the gene matches: 11. The CDR3 totals 17 residues. Germline-derived CDR1 and CDR2 are MGHRA and YSYEKL. CDR3 amino acids: CASSQVQAGTGKQPQHF. The CDR3 DNA sequence: TGCGCCAGCAGCCAAGTCCAAGCCGGGACAGGGAAACAGCCCCAGCATTTT.

This clone appeared a single time. The chain carries TRBV11-3 and TRBJ2-1; D might be TRBD2 (6 bases). The germline V gene has CDR1 SGHNT and CDR2 YENEEA. The germline V and J ends were trimmed by 2 bases and 6 bases, with 14 bases remaining between them. The CDR3 loop spans 15 amino acids. CDR3 coding DNA: TGTGCCAGCAGCTTAACAGGCGGGATATTCAATGAGCAGTTCTTC. Its translation: CASSLTGGIFNEQFF.

The DNA for the CDR3 is TGTGCCAGCAGCCCGGACCAGGGTCAGCCCCAGCATTTT. It is translated as CASSPDQGQPQHF. The genes are TRBV7-2 and TRBJ1-5; TRBD1 might be the D (5 bases). Germline V CDR1 and CDR2: SGHTA, FQGNSA. There are 13 residues in the CDR3. Trimming removed 5 bases from V and 6 bases from J, with 11 bases in between. Full variable domain (remainder filled in from reference TRBV7-2 and TRBJ1-5): GAGVSQSPSNKVTEKGKDVELRCDPISGHTALYWYRQSLGQGLEFLIYFQGNSAPDKSGLPSDRFSAERTGGSVSTLTIQRTQQEDSAVYLCASSPDQGQPQHFGDGTRLSIL.

The chain carries TRBV19 and TRBJ2-2; the D gene is possibly TRBD2 (5 bases). The germline gives CDR1 LNHDA, CDR2 SQIVND (reference sequence). The CDR3 totals 16 residues. V lost 7 bases, J lost 2 bases, and 17 bases lay in between. The CDR3 DNA follows: TGTGCCAGTAACCGGGGAGATCCCGACAACACCGGGGAGCTGTTTTTT. This translates into CASNRGDPDNTGELFF.

J is TRBJ1-4 and V is TRBV6-6, with 8 bases matching TRBD1. The junction had 1 base not matched to a gene; V was cut back by 4 bases and J by 0 bases. CDR1 and CDR2 (germline): MNHNY, SVGAGI (reference sequence). The CDR3 has 15 amino acids. CDR3 in amino acids: CASSLDRATNEKLFF. The CDR3 DNA is TGTGCCAGCAGTTTGGACAGGGCAACTAATGAAAAACTGTTTTTT.

As DNA, the CDR3 is TGTGCCAGCAGTTTATTACCGGGACAGGGGGCACGGACTGAAGCTTTCTTT. It codes for CASSLLPGQGARTEAFF. The chain combines TRBV28 with TRBJ1-1, with TRBD1 matching over 12 bases. Looked up from germline, CDR1 is MDHEN and CDR2 is SYDVKM. The CDR3 runs 17 residues. V was clipped by 1 base and J by 5 bases; unmatched bases: 8.

The chain joins TRBV21-1 to TRBJ2-3; the D call in the table, TRBD1, was not verified against the DNA. TRBV21-1 is assigned pseudogene status. This CDR3 has 14 amino acids. CDR3 DNA sequence: TGTGCCAGCATCTCTCACAGGGTGAGACATACGCAGTATTTT. Translation: CASISHRVRHTQYF.

In nucleotides, the CDR3 is TGTGCCAGCAGTCCAAAAGGGGGTAGCGGGGTCTACGAGCAGTACTTC. Encoded protein: CASSPKGGSGVYEQYF. The chain carries TRBV27 and TRBJ2-7, with 8 nucleotides matching TRBD2. V gave up 5 bases and J gave up 3 bases; unmatched junction bases: 12. Per germline, CDR1 MNHEY and CDR2 SMNVEV (reference sequence). The CDR3 loop spans 16 amino acids.

The V call is TRBV5-8, the J call TRBJ1-2; tentative D call: TRBD1 (5 bases). The V end lost 1 base, the J end lost 1 base, and 11 bases lay between the germline ends. Per the germline V gene, CDR1 is SGHTS and CDR2 is YDEGEE. The CDR3 loop spans 15 amino acids. The CDR3 sequence: CASSLSRVVNYGYTF. As DNA, the CDR3 is TGTGCCAGCAGCTTGTCCAGGGTTGTTAACTATGGCTACACCTTC. The full variable domain, rest sourced from reference TRBV5-8 and TRBJ1-2, is EAGVTQSPTHLIKTRGQQATLRCSPISGHTSVYWYQQALGLGLQFLLWYDEGEERNRGNFPPRFSGRQFPNYSSELNVNALELEDSALYLCASSLSRVVNYGYTFGSGTRLTVV.

The rearrangement uses TRBV6-1 and TRBJ1-2, with unresolved D. The germline V and J ends were trimmed by 2 bases and 6 bases, with 13 bases remaining between them. Per germline, CDR1 MNHNS and CDR2 SASEGT. The CDR3 sequence is 14 residues long. Written as DNA, the CDR3 is TGTGCCAGCAGTGAATTGCGGATGCGGAATGGCTACACCTTC. The encoded protein is CASSELRMRNGYTF.

The rearrangement uses TRBV5-1 and TRBJ2-6; D remains unclear. From germline, CDR1 is SGHRS and CDR2 YFSETQ. The ends were cut back, 0 bases at V and 0 bases at J, with 4 bases in the middle. This CDR3 comprises 15 residues. CDR3 sequence: CASSLGHSGANVLTF. DNA for the CDR3: TGCGCCAGCAGCTTGGGACACTCTGGGGCCAACGTCCTGACTTTC. The complete variable domain, with remaining parts taken from reference TRBV5-1 and TRBJ2-6, reads KAGVTQTPRYLIKTRGQQVTLSCSPISGHRSVSWYQQTPGQGLQFLFEYFSETQRNKGNFPGRFSGRQFSNSRSEMNVSTLELGDSALYLCASSLGHSGANVLTFGAGSRLTVL.

The chain combines TRBV28 with TRBJ1-1; tentatively, D is TRBD1 (5 bases). Looked up from germline, CDR1 is MDHEN and CDR2 is SYDVKM. Trimming removed 3 bases from V and 4 bases from J, with 12 bases in between. There are 14 residues in the CDR3. CDR3 residues: CASSFTRVSTEAFF. DNA for the CDR3: TGTGCCAGCAGTTTCACCAGGGTGAGCACTGAAGCTTTCTTT.